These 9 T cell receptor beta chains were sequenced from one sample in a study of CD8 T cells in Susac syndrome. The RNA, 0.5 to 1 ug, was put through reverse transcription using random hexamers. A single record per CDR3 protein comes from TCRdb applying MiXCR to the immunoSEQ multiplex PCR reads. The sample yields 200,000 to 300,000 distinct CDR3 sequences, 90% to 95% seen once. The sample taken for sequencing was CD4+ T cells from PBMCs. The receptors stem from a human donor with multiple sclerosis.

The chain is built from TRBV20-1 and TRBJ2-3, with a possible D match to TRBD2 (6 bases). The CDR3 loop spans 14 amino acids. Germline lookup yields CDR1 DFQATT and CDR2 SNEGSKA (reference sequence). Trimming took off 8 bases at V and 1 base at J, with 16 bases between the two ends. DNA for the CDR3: TGCAGTTCCCCGGGGGAGGAGGGCACAGATACGCAGTATTTT. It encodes CSSPGEEGTDTQYF.

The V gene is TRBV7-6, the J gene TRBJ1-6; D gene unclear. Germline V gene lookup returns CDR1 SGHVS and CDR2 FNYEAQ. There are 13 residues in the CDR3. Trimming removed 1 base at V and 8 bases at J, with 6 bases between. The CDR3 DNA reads TGTGCCAGCAGCTTAGGGCCAGATTCACCCCTCCACTTT. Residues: CASSLGPDSPLHF.

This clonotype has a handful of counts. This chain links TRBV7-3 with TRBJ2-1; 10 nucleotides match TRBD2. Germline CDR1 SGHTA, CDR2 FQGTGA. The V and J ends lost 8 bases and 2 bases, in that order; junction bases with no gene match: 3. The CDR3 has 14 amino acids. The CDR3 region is CASHGLAAYNEQFF. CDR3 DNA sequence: TGTGCCAGCCACGGACTAGCGGCCTACAATGAGCAGTTCTTC.

The CDR3 here is CASSPVAGAPREQFF. The CDR3 nucleotides are TGCGCCAGCAGCCCCGTAGCGGGGGCCCCACGGGAGCAGTTCTTC. This chain links TRBV4-1 with TRBJ2-1; 9 nucleotides line up with TRBD2. Germline V gives CDR1 MGHRA, CDR2 YSYEKL. The trim removed 4 bases at V and 10 bases at J, leaving 11 bases unmatched. The CDR3 is 15 amino acids.

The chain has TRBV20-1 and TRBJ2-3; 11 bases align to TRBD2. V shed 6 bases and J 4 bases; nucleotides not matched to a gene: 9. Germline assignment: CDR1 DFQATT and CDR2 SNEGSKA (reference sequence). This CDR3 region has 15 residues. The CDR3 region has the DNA TGCAGTGCCGCACAGACTAGCGGGGATGCAGATACGCAGTATTTT. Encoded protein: CSAAQTSGDADTQYF.

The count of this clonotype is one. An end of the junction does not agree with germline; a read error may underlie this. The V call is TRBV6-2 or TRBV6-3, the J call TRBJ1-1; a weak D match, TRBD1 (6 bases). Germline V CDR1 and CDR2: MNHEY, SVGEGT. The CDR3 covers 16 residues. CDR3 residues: CASSSLGADWNTEAFF. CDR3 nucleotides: TGTGCCAGCAGTTCTTTGGGGGCCGACTGGAACACTGAAGCTTTTTTT.

CDR3 amino acids: CSAYGSRGRETQYF. CDR3 sequence (DNA): TGCAGTGCCTATGGGTCCAGGGGACGGGAGACCCAGTACTTC. The rearrangement joins TRBV20-1 to TRBJ2-5; D is possibly TRBD1 (6 bases). This CDR3 is built from 14 residues. Germline loops: CDR1 DFQATT, CDR2 SNEGSKA (reference sequence). V lost 6 bases, J lost 5 bases, and 19 bases lay in between.

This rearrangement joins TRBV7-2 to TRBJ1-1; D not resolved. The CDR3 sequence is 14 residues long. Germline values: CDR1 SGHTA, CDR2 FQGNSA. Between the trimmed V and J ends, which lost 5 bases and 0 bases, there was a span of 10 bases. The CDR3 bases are TGTGCCAGCAGCCAGATTGGGGTGAACACTGAAGCTTTCTTT. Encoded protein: CASSQIGVNTEAFF.

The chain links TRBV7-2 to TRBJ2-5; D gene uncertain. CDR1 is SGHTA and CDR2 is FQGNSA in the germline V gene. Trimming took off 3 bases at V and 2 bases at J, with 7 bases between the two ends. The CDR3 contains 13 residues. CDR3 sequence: CASSLVIQETQYF. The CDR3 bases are TGTGCCAGCAGCTTGGTGATACAAGAGACCCAGTACTTC.